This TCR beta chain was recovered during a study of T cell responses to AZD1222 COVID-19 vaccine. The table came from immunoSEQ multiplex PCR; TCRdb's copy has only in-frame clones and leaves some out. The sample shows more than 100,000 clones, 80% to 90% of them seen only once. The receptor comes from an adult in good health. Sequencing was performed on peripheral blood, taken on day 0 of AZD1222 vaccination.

The CDR3, as DNA: TGTGCCACCAGCAGAGAAGGGAGGGTTGCAGATACGCAGTATTTT. This gives the protein CATSREGRVADTQYF. V gene TRBV15 combines with J gene TRBJ2-3; 7 bases map to TRBD2. Germline V gives CDR1 LNHNV, CDR2 YYDKDF (reference sequence). The CDR3 sequence is 15 residues long. J lost 4 bases, V lost 0 bases, and 4 bases had no gene match.